This is a list of T cell receptor beta chains from one sample in a study of shared clonotypes between healthy human individuals. Repertoires were generated with immunoSEQ multiplex PCR, while TCRdb's copy carries only in-frame clones and drops some. Of hundreds of thousands of clones in the sample, around nine tenths were seen once. Specimen: memory CD8+ T cells sorted from blood. The source of these receptors is a man in his late teens or twenties in good health. Each CDR3 is given with its conserved first and last residue. D genes are given only for firm matches. Not every row has a clone size; where given, it reads once, few, many or a size class.

TRBV5-6	14	NA	TRBJ1-6	NA	CASKEGGYNSPLHF	TGTGCCAGCAAGGAAGGCGGTTATAATTCACCCCTCCACTTT
TRBV29-1	14	TRBD1	TRBJ1-5	NA	CSVETGDSNQPQHF	TGCAGCGTTGAGACAGGGGACAGCAATCAGCCCCAGCATTTT
TRBV11-2	15	TRBD2	TRBJ2-7	NA	CASSFGTSAFYEQYF	TGTGCCAGCAGCTTCGGGACTAGCGCTTTCTACGAGCAGTACTTC
TRBV4-3	12	NA	TRBJ1-1	NA	CASSQGYGEAFF	TGCGCCAGCAGCCAAGGTTACGGTGAAGCTTTCTTT
TRBV27	15	NA	TRBJ2-1	NA	CASSPGPGSYNEQFF	TGTGCCAGCAGTCCCGGACCTGGCTCCTACAATGAGCAGTTCTTC
TRBV19	15	TRBD1	TRBJ1-5	few	CASSIAGGPNQPQHF	TGTGCCAGTAGTATCGCAGGGGGCCCCAATCAGCCCCAGCATTTT
TRBV7-8	14	TRBD2	TRBJ2-7	NA	CASSLSSGSYEQYF	TGTGCCAGCAGCTTGTCTAGCGGCTCCTACGAGCAGTACTTC
TRBV7-9	17	TRBD1	TRBJ2-1	NA	CASSPTRGPSSYNEQFF	TGTGCCAGCAGCCCCACCAGGGGGCCCAGCTCCTACAATGAGCAGTTCTTC
TRBV28	16	NA	TRBJ1-2	NA	CASSLSLAGGGYGYTF	TGTGCCAGCAGTTTATCCCTAGCGGGTGGCGGCTATGGCTACACCTTC
TRBV5-6	17	NA	TRBJ2-3	many	CASSLFWELTGTDTQYF	TGTGCCAGCAGCTTGTTTTGGGAGCTTACCGGCACAGATACGCAGTATTTT
TRBV9	13	NA	TRBJ2-5	NA	CASSVSWQETQYF	TGTGCCAGCAGCGTATCCTGGCAAGAGACCCAGTACTTC
TRBV30	13	TRBD2	TRBJ2-1	NA	CAWREREDFEQFF	TGTGCCTGGAGGGAGCGGGAGGATTTTGAGCAGTTCTTC
TRBV6-6	15	NA	TRBJ1-4	NA	CASCVAGGRSEKLFF	TGTGCCAGCTGTGTCGCCGGGGGTCGGAGTGAAAAACTGTTTTTT
TRBV27	14	TRBD1	TRBJ1-6	NA	CASTAGGANSPLHF	TGTGCCAGCACGGCAGGGGGAGCAAATTCACCCCTCCACTTT
TRBV6-1	12	NA	TRBJ2-1	NA	CASSDPGGEQFF	TGTGCCAGCAGTGACCCTGGAGGTGAGCAGTTCTTC
TRBV7-2	12	NA	TRBJ2-7	NA	CASSLRGHEQYF	TGTGCCAGCAGCCTTAGGGGTCACGAGCAGTACTTC
TRBV27	16	TRBD2	TRBJ2-5	NA	CASRRSVGGVFETQYF	TGTGCCAGCAGAAGGTCGGTCGGGGGGGTTTTCGAGACCCAGTACTTC
TRBV28	14	NA	TRBJ2-3	NA	CASSFSVGADTQYF	TGTGCCAGCAGTTTTAGTGTAGGGGCAGATACGCAGTATTTT
TRBV7-9	16	NA	TRBJ1-2	NA	CASSSTTGLENYGYTF	TGTGCCAGCAGCTCAACCACAGGGCTGGAGAACTATGGCTACACCTTC
TRBV4-1	16	NA	TRBJ1-1	NA	CASSPSFLGPRGEAFF	TGCGCCAGCAGCCCAAGCTTCCTGGGCCCTAGGGGTGAAGCTTTCTTT
TRBV13	14	NA	TRBJ2-5	NA	CASSLTRIEETQYF	TGTGCCAGCAGCTTAACCCGGATTGAAGAGACCCAGTACTTC
TRBV13	15	NA	TRBJ2-1	NA	CASSPPFSTIHEQFF	TGTGCCAGCAGCCCCCCCTTTTCCACAATACATGAGCAGTTCTTC
TRBV9	13	NA	TRBJ2-7	NA	CASSVVGSGEQYF	TGTGCCAGCAGCGTAGTGGGGTCGGGCGAGCAGTACTTC
TRBV7-2	13	NA	TRBJ1-2	NA	CASSFPESYGYTF	TGTGCCAGCAGCTTCCCCGAATCCTATGGCTACACCTTC
TRBV28	15	NA	TRBJ1-5	NA	CASRLGAISNQPQHF	TGTGCCAGCAGGCTGGGGGCTATTAGCAATCAGCCCCAGCATTTT
TRBV6-5	14	NA	TRBJ1-5	NA	CASSPTGTSQPQHF	TGTGCCAGCAGCCCTACAGGGACAAGTCAGCCCCAGCATTTT
TRBV27	14	TRBD1	TRBJ1-5	NA	CASRRQGEAQPQHF	TGTGCCAGCAGAAGACAGGGGGAAGCTCAGCCCCAGCATTTT
TRBV7-9	14	NA	TRBJ2-5	NA	CASSSWTVLETQYF	TGTGCCAGCAGCTCCTGGACAGTTTTAGAGACCCAGTACTTC
TRBV6-1	15	TRBD1	TRBJ1-5	NA	CASSGGRGRDQPQHF	TGTGCCAGCAGTGGAGGCAGGGGGCGGGATCAGCCCCAGCATTTT